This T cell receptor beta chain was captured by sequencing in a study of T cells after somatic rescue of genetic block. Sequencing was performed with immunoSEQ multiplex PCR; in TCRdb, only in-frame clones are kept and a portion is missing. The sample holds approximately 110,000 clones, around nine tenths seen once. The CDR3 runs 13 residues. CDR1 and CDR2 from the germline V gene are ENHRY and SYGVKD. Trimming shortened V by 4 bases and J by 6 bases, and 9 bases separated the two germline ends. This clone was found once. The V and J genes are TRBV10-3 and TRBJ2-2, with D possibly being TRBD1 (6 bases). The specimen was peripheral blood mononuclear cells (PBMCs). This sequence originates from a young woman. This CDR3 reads CAISVTGSGELFF. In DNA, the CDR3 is TGTGCCATCAGTGTTACAGGGTCCGGGGAGCTGTTTTTT.